Shown below are 9 T cell receptor beta chains from a single sample sequenced in a study of patients and donors after allogeneic stem cell transplantation. In TCRdb, the RT-PCR reads were re-called with MiXCR into one record per CDR3 protein. Here the sample spans approximately 220,000 distinct CDR3 sequences, 38% being singletons. Sample: blood, either unsorted or a sorted T cell fraction (not recorded which). The receptors derive from a human donor who was either an allogeneic HSCT recipient or a stem cell or donor lymphocyte infusion donor (not recorded which). It is not recorded whose cells these are; they may come from a transplant donor.

This chain joins TRBV5-1 and TRBJ1-4, with D possibly matching TRBD1 (5 bases). Trimming removed 4 bases at V and 4 bases at J, with 8 bases between. CDR1 and CDR2 (germline): SGHRS, YFSETQ. The CDR3 runs to 13 residues. As DNA, the CDR3 is TGCGCCAGCAGCCCTGACAGTAATGAAAAACTGTTTTTT. This translates into CASSPDSNEKLFF. The full variable domain, in which reference TRBV5-1 and TRBJ1-4 provide the parts outside the CDR3, is KAGVTQTPRYLIKTRGQQVTLSCSPISGHRSVSWYQQTPGQGLQFLFEYFSETQRNKGNFPGRFSGRQFSNSRSEMNVSTLELGDSALYLCASSPDSNEKLFFGSGTQLSVL.

The chain is built from TRBV6-2 or TRBV6-3 and TRBJ2-7, with 7 bases matching TRBD1. This CDR3 is built from 16 residues. Germline loops: CDR1 MNHEY, CDR2 SVGEGT. Losses at the gene ends were 4 bases for V and 1 base for J; bases not matched to a gene: 10. The CDR3 region is CASSSLDRAPSYEQYF. CDR3 nucleotide sequence: TGTGCCAGCAGTTCATTAGACAGGGCACCTTCCTACGAGCAGTACTTC.

This clonotype was detected only a few times. The chain carries TRBV7-9 and TRBJ1-1, with D possibly matching TRBD1 (5 bases). Germline V gene sequence: CDR1 SEHNR, CDR2 FQNEAQ (reference sequence). V was shortened by 0 bases and J by 4 bases, with 12 bases between the two germline ends. CDR3 size: 15 residues. In DNA, the CDR3 is TGTGCCAGCAGCTTAGCGCAGGGAGGGAGCACTGAAGCTTTCTTT. This translates into CASSLAQGGSTEAFF.

The chain recombines TRBV12-3 or TRBV12-4 with TRBJ2-3, with a tentative D call TRBD2 (7 bases). CDR3 size: 16 residues. V was trimmed by 5 bases and J by 7 bases, leaving 22 bases between them. The CDR3 spells CASSPRRGGAFYTQYF. The CDR3 bases are TGTGCCAGCAGTCCCCGGAGGGGGGGGGCCTTCTATACGCAGTATTTT.

The chain recombines TRBV3-1 with TRBJ2-5; D is unclear. Between the trimmed V and J ends, which lost 0 bases and 2 bases, there was a span of 10 bases. The CDR3 contains 15 residues. Germline V CDR1 and CDR2: LGHDT, YNNKEL (reference sequence). The CDR3 DNA reads TGTGCCAGCAGCCAAGATTTTGGCCTACAAGAGACCCAGTACTTC. It translates to CASSQDFGLQETQYF.

This chain uses TRBV11-2 with TRBJ1-4; D uncertain. The V end lost 6 bases, the J end lost 0 bases, and 14 bases lay between the germline ends. CDR3 length: 16 amino acids. Germline assignment: CDR1 SGHAT and CDR2 FQNNGV. The CDR3 region is CASSLMDVATNEKLFF. DNA of the CDR3: TGTGCCAGCAGTTTGATGGACGTTGCAACTAATGAAAAACTGTTTTTT.

This clonotype turned up a few times. V gene TRBV6-2 or TRBV6-3 combines with J gene TRBJ2-1; the D gene is possibly TRBD2 (5 bases). The CDR3 totals 16 residues. V was clipped by 0 bases and J by 7 bases, with 16 bases between them. Per germline, CDR1 MNHEY and CDR2 SVGEGT. CDR3 nucleotides: TGTGCCAGCAGTTACTCCGGGATAGACCCTCGGAATGAGCAGTTCTTC. Translation gives CASSYSGIDPRNEQFF.

Only a few counts were recorded for this clonotype. The chain combines TRBV29-1 with TRBJ1-5, with TRBD1 matching 9 bases. V was clipped by 7 bases and J by 4 bases; unmatched bases: 2. The germline CDR1 and CDR2 sequences are SQVTM and ANQGSEA. The CDR3 is 12 amino acids. The CDR3 sequence: CSAGQGNQPQHF. CDR3 bases: TGCAGCGCGGGACAGGGAAATCAGCCCCAGCATTTT.

V gene TRBV30 combines with J gene TRBJ1-2; D gene unclear. Deletions cut 1 base from V and 0 bases from J, with 9 bases between. The CDR3 length is 14 residues. Germline assignment: CDR1 GTSNPN and CDR2 SVGIG (reference sequence). The CDR3 sequence is CAWSDGTTNYGYTF. The CDR3 coding sequence is TGTGCCTGGAGTGACGGAACGACTAACTATGGCTACACCTTC.